These 16 T cell receptor beta chains came from one sample sequenced in a study of cytomegalovirus exposure and HLA in healthy donors (dated by TCRdb to about 2017). The library was made by the immunoSEQ multiplex PCR assay. A mixture of 60 forward primers for TCR Vbeta segments and 13 reverse primers for TCR Jbeta segments was used in the multiplex PCR. The table comes from immuneACCESS by way of TCRdb, which keeps in-frame sequences with V and J called. Part of the clones is missing from these tables; in studies checked, under half for an unresolved V gene and the rest for unknown reasons. The table for this sample lists over 75,000 clones. Less than 0.6% of the sample is in the top ten clones. Sequencing was done on a sample of PBMCs. The source is a man between 45 and 60 years old in good health and CMV-seronegative.

The chain has TRBV4-1 and TRBJ1-3, with D unresolved. The CDR3 sequence is 16 residues long. Trimming removed 0 bases from V and 0 bases from J, with 9 bases in between. CDR1 and CDR2 (germline): MGHRA, YSYEKL. CDR3 sequence reads: CASSQDTPFSGNTIYF. The DNA of the CDR3 is TGCGCCAGCAGCCAAGATACACCTTTCTCTGGAAACACCATATATTTT.

This chain connects TRBV28 to TRBJ1-6; possibly TRBD1 for D (6 bases). Trimming left V 7 bases short and J 7 bases short, with 20 bases between. Germline CDR1 reads MDHEN; CDR2 reads SYDVKM. The CDR3 contains 16 residues. The CDR3, as DNA: TGTGCCAGCACCGAACTCGACGGGACACCAAATTCACCCCTCCACTTT. Protein product: CASTELDGTPNSPLHF.

This sequence joins TRBV10-3 and TRBJ1-2; TRBD1 aligns across 7 bases. The germline V gene has CDR1 ENHRY and CDR2 SYGVKD. This CDR3 is built from 13 residues. After removal of 7 bases from V and 3 bases from J, the junction contained 5 bases not matched to a gene. The CDR3 spells CAITPDRYYGYTF. The DNA for the CDR3 is TGTGCCATCACTCCGGACAGGTACTATGGCTACACCTTC.

This chain connects TRBV6-5 to TRBJ1-1; D gene uncertain. This CDR3 region has 11 residues. Trimming removed 4 bases from V and 7 bases from J, with 7 bases in between. Looked up from germline, CDR1 is MNHEY and CDR2 is SVGAGI. The DNA for the CDR3 is TGTGCCAGCAGTTTAGCCAATGAAGCTTTCTTT. Translated: CASSLANEAFF.

The gene calls are TRBV6-6 and TRBJ1-2; D is unresolved. From germline, CDR1 is MNHNY and CDR2 SVGAGI (reference sequence). CDR3 length: 14 residues. V lost 2 bases and J lost 0, with 7 bases in between. The CDR3 protein is CASSYAGSNYGYTF. CDR3 sequence (DNA): TGTGCCAGCAGTTACGCGGGTTCTAACTATGGCTACACCTTC.

The rearrangement links TRBV5-4 to TRBJ2-2; D perhaps matches TRBD1 (6 bases). The ends were cut back, 3 bases at V and 5 bases at J, with 11 bases in the middle. The germline V gene has CDR1 SGHNT and CDR2 YYREEE (reference sequence). The CDR3 extends over 14 amino acids. DNA for the CDR3: TGTGCCAGCAGCTCCAGGGGACGAACCGGGGAGCTGTTTTTT. It is translated as CASSSRGRTGELFF.

V and J are TRBV19 and TRBJ2-7; 7 nucleotides line up with TRBD2. V lost 5 bases to trimming and J lost 5 bases; unmatched junction nucleotides: 12. The germline V gene has CDR1 LNHDA and CDR2 SQIVND (reference sequence). This CDR3 spans 15 amino acids. CDR3: CASSSPKRGTNEQYF. The CDR3 DNA is TGTGCCAGTAGTTCGCCAAAGCGGGGAACCAACGAGCAGTACTTC. Full variable domain (rest looked up from reference TRBV19 and TRBJ2-7): DGGITQSPKYLFRKEGQNVTLSCEQNLNHDAMYWYRQDPGQGLRLIYYSQIVNDFQKGDIAEGYSVSREKKESFPLTVTSAQKNPTAFYLCASSSPKRGTNEQYFGPGTRLTVT.

The genes are TRBV7-3 and TRBJ1-5; weak D call: TRBD1 (6 bases). The CDR3 is 14 amino acids. V was trimmed by 2 bases and J by 7 bases, leaving 12 bases between them. Germline CDR1 is SGHTA and CDR2 is FQGTGA. The CDR3 DNA sequence: TGTGCCAGCAGCTTAGACAGGTCGAAGCAGCCCCAGCATTTT. Amino acid sequence: CASSLDRSKQPQHF.

The genes are TRBV7-2 and TRBJ1-6; perhaps TRBD1 as D (5 bases). The CDR3 contains 14 residues. V was clipped by 3 bases and J by 9 bases, with 12 bases between them. Germline-derived CDR1 and CDR2 are SGHTA and FQGNSA. CDR3 bases: TGTGCCAGCAGCTTCGTCAGGGTCGGTTCACCCCTCCACTTT. This translates into CASSFVRVGSPLHF.

As DNA, the CDR3 is TGTGCCAGCAGCGACAGGGGGAACACTGAAGCTTTCTTT. Its protein product is CASSDRGNTEAFF. This sequence joins TRBV7-3 and TRBJ1-1, with TRBD1 matching 8 bases. Trimming cost V 5 bases and J 1 base; bases outside gene matches: 0. Germline V gives CDR1 SGHTA, CDR2 FQGTGA. There are 13 residues in the CDR3.

The rearrangement uses TRBV30 and TRBJ2-7; 8 bases match TRBD2. Germline loops: CDR1 GTSNPN, CDR2 SVGIG (reference sequence). V lost 8 bases, J lost 2 bases, and 5 bases stayed unmatched. The CDR3 has 12 residues. The CDR3, as DNA: TGTGCCCTAAGCGGGGGAGCCTACGAGCAGTACTTC. It encodes CALSGGAYEQYF.

The chain couples TRBV2 to TRBJ1-2; the D gene is possibly TRBD1 (5 bases). The CDR3 is 14 residues long. CDR1 and CDR2 from the germline V gene are SNHLY and FYNNEI. Trimming stripped 7 bases from V and 3 bases from J, with 15 bases between. The DNA for the CDR3 is TGTGCCAGCAATAGCTTGGGGGGGGACTATGGCTACACCTTC. Amino acids: CASNSLGGDYGYTF.

The rearrangement joins TRBV11-2 to TRBJ2-1; tentative D call: TRBD1 (6 bases). The CDR3 has 14 residues. V lost 4 bases and J lost 5, with 12 bases in between. The germline V gene encodes CDR1 SGHAT and CDR2 FQNNGV. This CDR3 reads CASSSQSGDNEQFF. The DNA of the CDR3 is TGTGCCAGCAGCTCCCAGTCAGGGGACAATGAGCAGTTCTTC.

The rearrangement joins TRBV7-2 to TRBJ1-5, with D possibly matching TRBD1 (5 bases). The CDR3 runs to 15 residues. Trimming took 3 bases from V and 1 from J, leaving 10 bases between them. Germline CDR1 reads SGHTA; CDR2 reads FQGNSA. CDR3 region: CASSFSGGSNQPQHF. Here the CDR3 DNA reads TGTGCCAGCAGCTTTAGCGGGGGGAGCAATCAGCCCCAGCATTTT. Full variable domain (missing parts from reference TRBV7-2 and TRBJ1-5): GAGVSQSPSNKVTEKGKDVELRCDPISGHTALYWYRQSLGQGLEFLIYFQGNSAPDKSGLPSDRFSAERTGGSVSTLTIQRTQQEDSAVYLCASSFSGGSNQPQHFGDGTRLSIL.

This chain uses TRBV21-1 with TRBJ1-3. TRBV21-1 is designated a pseudogene. The CDR3 consists of 15 residues. The CDR3 region has the DNA TGTGCCAGTTACGGCGGGGGCCTCTCTGGAAACACCATATATTTT. This gives the protein CASYGGGLSGNTIYF.

J is TRBJ2-7 and V is TRBV4-2, with TRBD1 identical over 7 bases. Unmatched junction bases numbered 11, after V lost 0 bases and J lost 9 bases. Germline CDR1 and CDR2: LGHNA and YNFKEQ. The CDR3 consists of 15 residues. The CDR3 DNA sequence: TGTGCCAGCAGCCAAGATGGTACCCGACAGGGTTCGCAGTACTTC. It specifies CASSQDGTRQGSQYF.